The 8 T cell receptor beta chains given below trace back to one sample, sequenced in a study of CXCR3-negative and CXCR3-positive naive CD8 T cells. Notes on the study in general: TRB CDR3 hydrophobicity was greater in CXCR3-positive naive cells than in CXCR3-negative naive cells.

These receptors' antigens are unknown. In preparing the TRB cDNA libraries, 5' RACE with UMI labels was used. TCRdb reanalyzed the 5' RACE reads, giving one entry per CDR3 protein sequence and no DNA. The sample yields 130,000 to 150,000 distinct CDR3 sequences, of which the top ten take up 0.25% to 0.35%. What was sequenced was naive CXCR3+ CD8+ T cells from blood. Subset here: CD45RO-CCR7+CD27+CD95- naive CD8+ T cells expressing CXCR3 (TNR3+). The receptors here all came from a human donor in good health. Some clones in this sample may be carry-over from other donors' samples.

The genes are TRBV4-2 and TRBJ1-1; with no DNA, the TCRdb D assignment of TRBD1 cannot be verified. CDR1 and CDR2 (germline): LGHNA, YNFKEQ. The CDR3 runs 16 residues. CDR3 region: CASSQIRDRGDTEAFF.

CDR3 in amino acids: CSVEDQQINYGYTF. The rearrangement uses TRBV29-1 and TRBJ1-2. Germline assignment: CDR1 SQVTM and CDR2 ANQGSEA. The CDR3 loop spans 14 amino acids. The whole variable domain, filled in from reference TRBV29-1 and TRBJ1-2, reads SAVISQKPSRDICQRGTSLTIQCQVDSQVTMMFWYRQQPGQSLTLIATANQGSEATYESGFVIDKFPISRPNLTFSTLTVSNMSPEDSSIYLCSVEDQQINYGYTFGSGTRLTVV.

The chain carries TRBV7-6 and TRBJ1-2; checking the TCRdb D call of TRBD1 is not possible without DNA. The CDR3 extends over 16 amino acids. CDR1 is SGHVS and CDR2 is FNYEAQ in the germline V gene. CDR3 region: CASSLAVTGEDYGYTF.

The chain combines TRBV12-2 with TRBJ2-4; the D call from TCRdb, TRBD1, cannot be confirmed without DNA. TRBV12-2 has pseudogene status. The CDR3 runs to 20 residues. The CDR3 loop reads CASRQLSPGGRRIAKNIQYF.

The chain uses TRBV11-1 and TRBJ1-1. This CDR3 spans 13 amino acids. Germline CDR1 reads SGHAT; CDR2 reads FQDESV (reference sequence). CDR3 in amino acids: CASSTGENTEAFF.

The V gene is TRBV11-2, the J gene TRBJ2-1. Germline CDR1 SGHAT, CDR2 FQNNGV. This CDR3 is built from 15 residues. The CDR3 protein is CASSLGVFGYNEQFF.

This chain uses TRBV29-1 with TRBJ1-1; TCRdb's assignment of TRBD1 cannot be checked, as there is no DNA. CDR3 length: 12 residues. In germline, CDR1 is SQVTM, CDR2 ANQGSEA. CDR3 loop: CSVDTGVTEAFF.

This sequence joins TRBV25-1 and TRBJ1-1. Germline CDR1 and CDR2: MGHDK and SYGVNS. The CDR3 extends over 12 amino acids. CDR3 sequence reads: CASIRGNTEAFF.